A single sample gave rise to the 31 T cell receptor beta chains below, sequenced in a study of CD8+ T cells in alopecia areata. Treatment in this sample: oral pan-JAK inhibitor, 5-10 mg twice daily. RNA extraction and reverse transcription yielded cDNA as sequencing template. Here immunoSEQ multiplex PCR was the method, and the copy in TCRdb shows in-frame clones only, minus some. The sample lists hundreds of thousands of clones, around two fifths seen once, with 0.45% to 0.55% in the top ten. This specimen was CD4+ T cells sorted from blood, taken at roughly week 30, from a patient treated with tofacitinib. The receptors derive from a human donor with alopecia areata.

This clone was counted only a few times. The chain combines TRBV7-9 with TRBJ2-7, with 8 bases matching TRBD1. J gave up 3 bases and V 2 bases, and 3 bases lay outside the gene matches. Germline CDR1 reads SEHNR; CDR2 reads FQNEAQ (reference sequence). This CDR3 has 14 residues. The CDR3 region is CASSLTGGSYEQYF. CDR3 in DNA: TGTGCCAGCAGCTTAACAGGGGGAAGCTACGAGCAGTACTTC. Together with reference TRBV7-9 and TRBJ2-7, the CDR3 gives the full variable domain: DTGVSQNPRHKITKRGQNVTFRCDPISEHNRLYWYRQTLGQGPEFLTYFQNEAQLEKSRLLSDRFSAERPKGSFSTLEIQRTEQGDSAMYLCASSLTGGSYEQYFGPGTRLTVT.

The chain carries TRBV5-1 and TRBJ1-1, with 7 bases that match TRBD1. The CDR3 covers 18 residues. CDR1 and CDR2 from the germline V gene are SGHRS and YFSETQ. V was pared by 3 bases and J by 2 bases, with 16 bases of the junction left unmatched. The CDR3 DNA is TGCGCCAGCAGCTCTGGGACAGTTACCTCATCCAAAAACACTGAAGCTTTCTTT. It is translated as CASSSGTVTSSKNTEAFF.

In its sample, this clone was seen a few times. This chain uses TRBV6-5 with TRBJ1-2; no reliable D call. This CDR3 has 15 amino acids. The V gene's germline CDR1 is MNHEY and CDR2 SVGAGI. V shed 5 bases and J shed 2 bases, with 15 bases lying between them. CDR3 nucleotide sequence: TGTGCCAGCAGTACCTGGCTGGGCGAGAACTATGGCTACACCTTC. It specifies CASSTWLGENYGYTF.

This chain uses TRBV2 with TRBJ1-1; no firm D call. The CDR3 sequence is 14 residues long. The germline CDR1 and CDR2 sequences are SNHLY and FYNNEI. V was trimmed by 0 bases and J by 3 bases, leaving 8 bases between them. The CDR3 DNA is TGTGCCAGCAGTGAAGCAGGGTTGGACACTGAAGCTTTCTTT. Residues: CASSEAGLDTEAFF.

The chain has TRBV7-9 and TRBJ1-1; D not resolved. The CDR3 spans 13 residues. Germline CDR1 and CDR2: SEHNR and FQNEAQ (reference sequence). V was trimmed by 5 bases and J by 4 bases, leaving 11 bases between them. CDR3 in amino acids: CASSPTQTTEAFF. In DNA form, the CDR3 reads TGTGCCAGCAGCCCGACGCAGACCACTGAAGCTTTCTTT.

This clone was detected a few times. The gene calls are TRBV5-1 and TRBJ1-3; perhaps TRBD1 as D (6 bases). Germline V CDR1 and CDR2: SGHRS, YFSETQ. The CDR3 is made up of 22 amino acids. V shed 1 base and J shed 0 bases, with 29 bases lying between them. Here the CDR3 DNA reads TGCGCCAGCAGCTTGTCTACGTCGGACGAGGGATTGTGGGGGCCCTCTGGAAACACCATATATTTT. Its translation: CASSLSTSDEGLWGPSGNTIYF.

To note about this clone: The identical CDR3 is also encoded by other nucleotide sequences in the sample. V gene TRBV29-1 combines with J gene TRBJ1-1; D gene uncertain. This CDR3 has 13 amino acids. Germline V lookup: CDR1 SQVTM, CDR2 ANQGSEA. V was trimmed by 1 base and J by 0 bases, leaving 6 bases between them. CDR3 loop: CSVEVFLNTEAFF. CDR3 DNA: TGCAGCGTTGAAGTATTTTTGAACACTGAAGCTTTCTTT. Full variable domain (remainder filled in from reference TRBV29-1 and TRBJ1-1): SAVISQKPSRDICQRGTSLTIQCQVDSQVTMMFWYRQQPGQSLTLIATANQGSEATYESGFVIDKFPISRPNLTFSTLTVSNMSPEDSSIYLCSVEVFLNTEAFFGQGTRLTVV.

This chain connects TRBV7-7 to TRBJ1-4; D is uncertain. V lost 3 bases and J lost 8, with 10 bases in between. The CDR3 is 13 amino acids. The germline CDR1 and CDR2 sequences are SSHAT and FNYEAQ (reference sequence). The CDR3 here is CASSLSLGEKLFF. The CDR3 DNA is TGTGCCAGCAGCTTGAGTCTGGGGGAAAAACTGTTTTTT.

This clone was observed a few times. V gene TRBV18 combines with J gene TRBJ1-5, with D possibly being TRBD1 (6 bases). Germline values: CDR1 KGHSH, CDR2 LQKENI. V was trimmed by 3 bases and J by 7 bases, leaving 16 bases between them. This CDR3 is built from 15 residues. The CDR3 region is CASSPGHMVSQPQHF. The CDR3 DNA reads as TGTGCCAGCTCACCGGGACACATGGTCAGCCAGCCCCAGCATTTT.

This clone was seen a handful of times. The chain links TRBV11-2 to TRBJ2-1; D is perhaps TRBD1 (7 bases). CDR1 is SGHAT and CDR2 is FQNNGV in the germline V gene. Trimming removed 4 bases from V and 9 bases from J, with 19 bases in between. The CDR3 has 15 residues. Here the CDR3 DNA reads TGTGCCAGCAGCTACAGGGGACTCCAAGGGGCTGAGCAGTTCTTC. Translating gives CASSYRGLQGAEQFF.

This clone was seen at least ten times. This sequence joins TRBV2 and TRBJ2-7; tentatively, D is TRBD1 (5 bases). V was shortened by 5 bases and J by 2 bases, with 19 bases between the two germline ends. The CDR3 extends over 16 amino acids. CDR1 is SNHLY and CDR2 is FYNNEI in the germline V gene. The CDR3 spells CASSPPPRGQTYEQYF. CDR3 nucleotide sequence: TGTGCCAGCAGTCCTCCCCCAAGGGGCCAAACCTACGAGCAGTACTTC.

This clone was seen a handful of times. The chain joins TRBV18 to TRBJ1-1; D is ambiguous. The CDR3 has 15 residues. Germline lookup yields CDR1 KGHSH and CDR2 LQKENI. V lost 3 bases to trimming and J lost 2 bases, with 13 bases between them. CDR3 in DNA: TGTGCCAGCTCACCGTCGCCGCATGGAAACACTGAAGCTTTCTTT. This translates into CASSPSPHGNTEAFF.

The CDR3 nucleotides are TGTGCCAGCACCCCGGACAGGAGACCCCAAGAGACCCAGTACTTC. As protein: CASTPDRRPQETQYF. The genes are TRBV6-5 and TRBJ2-5, with 7 bases that match TRBD1. V lost 7 bases, J lost 1 base, and 9 bases stayed unmatched. Germline CDR1 MNHEY, CDR2 SVGAGI. The CDR3 runs to 15 residues.

The chain carries TRBV27 and TRBJ2-1, with 9 bases identical to TRBD2. The CDR3 runs 14 residues. Trimming removed 8 bases from V and 8 bases from J; junction bases left unmatched: 10. In germline, CDR1 is MNHEY, CDR2 SMNVEV (reference sequence). CDR3 loop: CASCSGRFGYEQFF. DNA of the CDR3: TGTGCCAGCTGCAGCGGGAGGTTTGGGTATGAGCAGTTCTTC.

The chain uses TRBV5-1 and TRBJ2-1; 11 bases line up with TRBD2. Germline assignment: CDR1 SGHRS and CDR2 YFSETQ. The CDR3 is made up of 16 amino acids. V lost 4 bases and J lost 7; bases outside the gene matches: 10. CDR3 amino acids: CASSTITSGSRNEQFF. The DNA for the CDR3 is TGCGCCAGCAGCACTATCACTAGCGGGAGTAGGAATGAGCAGTTCTTC.

This clone was detected only a few times. The V gene is TRBV7-8, the J gene TRBJ1-2, with 9 bases matching TRBD1. In germline, CDR1 is SGHVS, CDR2 FQNEAQ. The CDR3 spans 16 residues. The ends lost 1 base at V and 4 bases at J; junction bases unmatched: 7. The CDR3 DNA is TGTGCCAGCAGCTTAGAAACAGGGGGCTTAGGCTATGGCTACACCTTC. This codes for CASSLETGGLGYGYTF.

The chain uses TRBV30 and TRBJ2-4; 8 nucleotides align to TRBD1. The V and J ends lost 5 bases and 8 bases, in that order; junction bases with no gene match: 11. The germline V gene has CDR1 GTSNPN and CDR2 SVGIG (reference sequence). This CDR3 spans 14 amino acids. Here the CDR3 DNA reads TGTGCCTGGTACCCCCGGACAGGGAACGACATTCAGTACTTC. Translation: CAWYPRTGNDIQYF.

This clone turned up a few times. The rearrangement uses TRBV6-5 and TRBJ1-6; D is undetermined. The CDR3 consists of 12 residues. V was clipped by 6 bases and J by 7 bases, with 7 bases between them. Germline-derived CDR1 and CDR2 are MNHEY and SVGAGI. CDR3 region: CASSRQNSPLHF. CDR3 sequence (DNA): TGTGCCAGCAGCCGGCAAAATTCACCCCTCCACTTT.

This clone was recorded only once. The chain combines TRBV7-2 with TRBJ1-1; D remains unclear. CDR1 SGHTA and CDR2 FQGNSA come from the germline V gene. The CDR3 totals 15 residues. V was trimmed by 7 bases and J by 0 bases, leaving 15 bases between them. In DNA, the CDR3 is TGTGCCAGCATCCCTATTGGGCACATGAACACTGAAGCTTTCTTT. It translates to CASIPIGHMNTEAFF.

This chain connects TRBV30 to TRBJ2-5, with a possible D match to TRBD1 (6 bases). Trimming removed 7 bases from V and 4 bases from J, with 13 bases in between. CDR1 GTSNPN and CDR2 SVGIG come from the germline V gene (reference sequence). This CDR3 contains 12 residues. CDR3 sequence (DNA): TGTGCCTATACAGGGCCCCGAGAGACCCAGTACTTC. Its protein product is CAYTGPRETQYF.

The chain joins TRBV30 to TRBJ1-1, with D uncertain. The CDR3 totals 14 residues. The germline V and J ends were trimmed by 3 bases and 0 bases, with 11 bases remaining between them. Per the germline V gene, CDR1 is GTSNPN and CDR2 is SVGIG (reference sequence). In DNA form, the CDR3 reads TGTGCCTGGAGACCTATTGCCGTGAACACTGAAGCTTTCTTT. This encodes CAWRPIAVNTEAFF.

The rearrangement uses TRBV11-2 and TRBJ2-2, with D perhaps matching TRBD1 (5 bases). The CDR3 is made up of 13 amino acids. V lost 3 bases and J lost 6, with 8 bases in between. The germline V gene has CDR1 SGHAT and CDR2 FQNNGV. The CDR3 reads CASSFQGAGELFF. CDR3 nucleotide sequence: TGTGCCAGCAGCTTCCAGGGTGCCGGGGAGCTGTTTTTT.

This rearrangement joins TRBV5-1 to TRBJ2-7, with TRBD2 as a possible D gene (5 bases). Germline-derived CDR1 and CDR2 are SGHRS and YFSETQ. The CDR3 is 13 residues long. V lost 3 bases to trimming and J lost 0 bases, with 7 bases between them. The CDR3 protein is CASSSGLSYEQYF. The CDR3 DNA follows: TGCGCCAGCAGCTCCGGACTCTCCTACGAGCAGTACTTC.

CDR3 protein: CASSLHGIEQFF. In DNA, the CDR3 is TGTGCCAGTAGTCTCCACGGGATTGAGCAGTTCTTC. The genes are TRBV19 and TRBJ2-1, with D possibly TRBD2 on 5 matching bases. This CDR3 region has 12 residues. Germline V gives CDR1 LNHDA, CDR2 SQIVND (reference sequence). Trimming stripped 5 bases from V and 9 bases from J, with 11 bases between.

This clone was found a few times. The V gene is TRBV5-1, the J gene TRBJ2-5; 8 bases are shared with TRBD1. The DNA end favors TRBJ2-7, so the J call may be wrong. CDR1 is SGHRS and CDR2 is YFSETQ in the germline V gene. There are 14 residues in the CDR3. DNA of the CDR3: TGCGCCAGCAGCTTACAATCCGGGACAGGCGAGCAGTACTTC. Residues: CASSLQSGTGEQYF.

This clone was counted between two and nine times. The rearrangement uses TRBV7-8 and TRBJ2-6; D uncertain. Germline assignment: CDR1 SGHVS and CDR2 FQNEAQ. The CDR3 sequence is 13 residues long. Trimming removed 3 bases from V and 1 base from J, with 1 base in between. CDR3: CASSFSGANVLTF. The CDR3 DNA reads TGTGCCAGCAGCTTTTCTGGGGCCAACGTCCTGACTTTC.

This clone was detected only a few times. V gene TRBV7-2 combines with J gene TRBJ2-1, with 7 bases that match TRBD2. The CDR3 consists of 19 residues. The ends lost 1 base at V and 3 bases at J; junction bases unmatched: 15. Germline V CDR1 and CDR2: SGHTA, FQGNSA. The CDR3 here is CASSLVDSMERGSYNEQFF. The CDR3 bases are TGTGCCAGCAGCTTAGTGGATTCTATGGAGCGGGGAAGCTACAATGAGCAGTTCTTC.

The chain uses TRBV5-5 and TRBJ2-2; D is undetermined. Trimming stripped 0 bases from V and 6 bases from J, with 6 bases between. Germline V gene data show CDR1 as SGHKS and CDR2 as YYEKEE (reference sequence). The CDR3 sequence is 13 residues long. The CDR3, as DNA: TGTGCCAGCAGCTTGGAACGGGCCGGGGAGCTGTTTTTT. The encoded protein is CASSLERAGELFF.

The chain is built from TRBV2 and TRBJ1-1; D call uncertain. The CDR3 covers 11 residues. CDR1 and CDR2 (germline): SNHLY, FYNNEI. V lost 8 bases to trimming and J lost 7 bases, with 11 bases between them. CDR3 amino acids: CASGGRFEAFF. The CDR3 DNA reads TGTGCCAGCGGAGGGAGGTTTGAAGCTTTCTTT.

This clone was counted between two and nine times. The chain is built from TRBV30 and TRBJ2-5, with D perhaps assigned TRBD1 or TRBD2 (5 bases each). Germline V gene lookup returns CDR1 GTSNPN and CDR2 SVGIG (reference sequence). This CDR3 comprises 15 residues. V lost 1 base and J lost 4, with 16 bases in between. The CDR3 nucleotides read TGTGCCTGGAGTGAGACGAGGGGAACCGGAGAGACCCAGTACTTC. Protein product: CAWSETRGTGETQYF.

There are a few counts of this clone. The chain recombines TRBV29-1 with TRBJ2-7, with D maybe TRBD1 (6 bases). This CDR3 has 12 amino acids. Trimming stripped 4 bases from V and 5 bases from J, with 12 bases between. CDR1 and CDR2 (germline): SQVTM, ANQGSEA. In nucleotides, the CDR3 is TGCAGCGTTGGAGGTTCAGGGGACGAGCAGTACTTC. Protein sequence: CSVGGSGDEQYF.